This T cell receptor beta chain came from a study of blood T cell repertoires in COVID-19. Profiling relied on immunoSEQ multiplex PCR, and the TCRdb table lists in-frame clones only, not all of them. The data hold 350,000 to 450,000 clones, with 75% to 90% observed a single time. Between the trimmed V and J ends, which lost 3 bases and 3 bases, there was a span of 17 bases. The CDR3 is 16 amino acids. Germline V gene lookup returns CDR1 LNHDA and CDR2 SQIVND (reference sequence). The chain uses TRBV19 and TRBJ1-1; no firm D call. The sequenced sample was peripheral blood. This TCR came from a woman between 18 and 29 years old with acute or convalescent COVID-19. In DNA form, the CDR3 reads TGTGCCAGTAGTATCCGCTTTGGAGGGTACTACACTGAAGCTTTCTTT. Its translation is CASSIRFGGYYTEAFF. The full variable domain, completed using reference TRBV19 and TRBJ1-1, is DGGITQSPKYLFRKEGQNVTLSCEQNLNHDAMYWYRQDPGQGLRLIYYSQIVNDFQKGDIAEGYSVSREKKESFPLTVTSAQKNPTAFYLCASSIRFGGYYTEAFFGQGTRLTVV.